This section outlines one T cell receptor (beta chain) sequence together with its context. This entry is derived from a study of blood T cell repertoires in COVID-19. The CDR3 is made up of 14 amino acids. V was cut by 1 base and J by 2 bases, with 7 bases left in between. From germline, CDR1 is SGHDT and CDR2 YYEEEE. Measured with immunoSEQ multiplex PCR; TCRdb has only the in-frame clones, and not every one. Among about 64,000 clones, 70% to 90% were seen once, and the ten largest hold about 3.5%. This TCR derives from a man aged 45-60 years with active COVID-19. Sequenced sample: peripheral blood. The chain has TRBV5-6 and TRBJ1-5, with D uncertain. The CDR3 protein is CASSLSGRNQPQHF. The CDR3 bases are TGTGCCAGCAGCTTGAGCGGCCGCAATCAGCCCCAGCATTTT.